These 2 T cell receptor beta chains were all obtained from the same sample, sequenced in a study of blood T cell repertoires in COVID-19. The repertoire was sequenced with immunoSEQ multiplex PCR; TCRdb's copy has only in-frame clones and lacks some. The table has roughly 250,000 clones, 88% seen once. Material: PBMCs or T cells enriched from blood (not recorded which). The receptors come from a woman between 40 and 50 years old with acute COVID-19.

The chain links TRBV12-3 or TRBV12-4 to TRBJ2-1; TRBD2 is a possible D gene (5 bases). Between the trimmed V and J ends, which lost 2 bases and 11 bases, there was a span of 7 bases. CDR3 length: 11 residues. DNA of the CDR3: TGTGCCAGCAGTTTACTAGCTAAGCAGTTCTTC. It encodes CASSLLAKQFF.

The rearrangement joins TRBV7-2 to TRBJ2-3; no clear D. The germline gives CDR1 SGHTA, CDR2 FQGNSA. V dropped 2 bases and J dropped 1 base, with 7 bases sitting between them. The CDR3 has 14 amino acids. The CDR3 region has the DNA TGTGCCAGCAGCTTATGGGCCGGCACAGATACGCAGTATTTT. Encoded protein: CASSLWAGTDTQYF.